These T cell receptor beta chains were read from a single sample in a study of control samples from healthy donors and cancer patients. TCRdb's table, derived via immunoSEQ multiplex PCR, lists solely in-frame clones and lacks some. The table has under 200,000 clones, around 88% seen once. The sample was blood. The receptors were gathered from a woman in her twenties or thirties in good health. CDR3s include the opening cysteine and the closing phenylalanine or tryptophan. Fields, in order: J gene, D gene, clone size, V gene, CDR3 DNA, CDR3 protein. D genes are given only for firm matches. Where a row states a size, it is once, few, many or the class of an expanded clone; other rows omit it.

J: TRBJ2-5
D: TRBD1
size: -
V: TRBV19
DNA: TGTGCCAGTAGTAAACAGGGGAACCAAGAGACCCAGTACTTC
CDR3: CASSKQGNQETQYF

J: TRBJ2-7
D: TRBD2
size: -
V: TRBV6-2/TRBV6-3
DNA: TGTGCCAGCAGTTACCCCGGACTAGCCTACGAGCAGTACTTC
CDR3: CASSYPGLAYEQYF

J: TRBJ1-2
D: -
size: -
V: TRBV27
DNA: TGTGCCAGCAGTTTAGGGGCCTTAACTGGCTACACCTTC
CDR3: CASSLGALTGYTF

J: TRBJ1-1
D: -
size: -
V: TRBV5-6
DNA: TGTGCCAGCAGCTTCAGCCGGAACACTGAAGCTTTCTTT
CDR3: CASSFSRNTEAFF

J: TRBJ2-7
D: TRBD2
size: few
V: TRBV11-3
DNA: TGTGCCAGCAGCGTAGGGACTAGCGGGAGAGGAGACGAGCAGTACTTC
CDR3: CASSVGTSGRGDEQYF

J: TRBJ1-5
D: -
size: -
V: TRBV4-2
DNA: TGTGCCAGCAGCCAGAGGTTAGGCCAGCCCCAGCATTTT
CDR3: CASSQRLGQPQHF

J: TRBJ2-5
D: TRBD1
size: few
V: TRBV19
DNA: TGTGCCAGTAGTATAGGGGGGACAGGACAAGAGACCCAGTACTTC
CDR3: CASSIGGTGQETQYF

J: TRBJ1-1
D: -
size: -
V: TRBV29-1
DNA: TGCAGCGTTGCAGGGCAGATTGAAGCTTTCTTT
CDR3: CSVAGQIEAFF

J: TRBJ2-7
D: TRBD2
size: -
V: TRBV11-1
DNA: TGTGCCAGCAGCTTCGAGCGGGATCCCTACGAGCAGTACTTC
CDR3: CASSFERDPYEQYF

J: TRBJ2-1
D: TRBD1
size: once
V: TRBV14
DNA: TGTGCCAGCAGCCCCCGGGACAGGGGGTACAATGAGCAGTTCTTC
CDR3: CASSPRDRGYNEQFF

J: TRBJ1-5
D: TRBD1
size: -
V: TRBV6-4
DNA: TGTGCCATCCGGACAGGGGGTGGTCAGCCCCAGCATTTT
CDR3: CAIRTGGGQPQHF

J: TRBJ2-5
D: -
size: once
V: TRBV5-1
DNA: TGCGCCAGCAGCCCAAGGAGACAGGGGAGGGGAGAGACCCAGTACTTC
CDR3: CASSPRRQGRGETQYF

J: TRBJ1-4
D: TRBD1
size: -
V: TRBV7-9
DNA: TGTGCCAGCAGCCAGAGAGGACAGGGAGTGCCTAATGAAAAACTGTTTTTT
CDR3: CASSQRGQGVPNEKLFF

J: TRBJ2-1
D: -
size: -
V: TRBV7-2
DNA: TGTGCCAGCACAGGGAGCTCCTACAATGAGCAGTTCTTC
CDR3: CASTGSSYNEQFF

J: TRBJ1-5
D: -
size: -
V: TRBV19
DNA: TGTGCCAGTAGGGAGTGGGGGGTCAATCAGCCCCAGCATTTT
CDR3: CASREWGVNQPQHF

J: TRBJ1-5
D: -
size: -
V: TRBV9
DNA: TGTGCCAGCAGCACCACGGACGGGGGCAATCAGCCCCAGCATTTT
CDR3: CASSTTDGGNQPQHF

J: TRBJ2-1
D: -
size: -
V: TRBV27
DNA: TGTGCCAGCAGTTTAGGGGTCGGCCACGGGAGTGAGCAGTTCTTC
CDR3: CASSLGVGHGSEQFF

J: TRBJ1-1
D: -
size: -
V: TRBV10-2
DNA: TGCGCCAGCAGTACCTCAGGCGGAGCTTTCTTT
CDR3: CASSTSGGAFF

J: TRBJ2-2
D: -
size: few
V: TRBV6-4
DNA: TGTGCCAGCAGTGCAGAGGTGAACACCGGGGAGCTGTTTTTT
CDR3: CASSAEVNTGELFF

J: TRBJ2-2
D: -
size: -
V: TRBV6-4
DNA: TGTGCCAGCACCCAAGGGGGGCCGAACACCGGGGAGCTGTTTTTT
CDR3: CASTQGGPNTGELFF

J: TRBJ1-2
D: TRBD1
size: -
V: TRBV5-1
DNA: TGCGCCAGCAGCTTAAATGGGGACAGGGCCGGCTATGGCTACACCTTC
CDR3: CASSLNGDRAGYGYTF

J: TRBJ2-3
D: TRBD1
size: once
V: TRBV13
DNA: TGTGCCAGCAGCTCACAGGGGCTAGAATCAGATACGCAGTATTTT
CDR3: CASSSQGLESDTQYF

J: TRBJ1-1
D: -
size: -
V: TRBV21-1
DNA: TGTGCCAGCAGCAAAGCGCGGACAAGGACACTGGGAGCTTTCTTT
CDR3: CASSKARTRTLGAFF

J: TRBJ1-2
D: -
size: -
V: TRBV15
DNA: TGTGCCACCAGCAGAGGCGCAGGCGCTAGCCAGTTCGATGGCTACACCTTC
CDR3: CATSRGAGASQFDGYTF

J: TRBJ1-1
D: -
size: -
V: TRBV28
DNA: TGTGCCAGCAGCCCTCTTGACAGTACTGAAGCTTTCTTT
CDR3: CASSPLDSTEAFF

J: TRBJ2-5
D: TRBD2
size: -
V: TRBV5-1
DNA: TGCGCCAGCAGGCTCTCCGGGGGGGGCCAAGAGACCCAGTACTTC
CDR3: CASRLSGGGQETQYF

J: TRBJ1-2
D: TRBD1
size: -
V: TRBV19
DNA: TGTGCCAGTCAGGACAGGGGCAACTATGGCTACACCTTC
CDR3: CASQDRGNYGYTF

J: TRBJ1-2
D: -
size: once
V: TRBV6-5
DNA: TGTGCCAGCAGTTACTCTTCGGACAGCTTTAGGGGCTACACCTTC
CDR3: CASSYSSDSFRGYTF

J: TRBJ1-1
D: -
size: few
V: TRBV12-1
DNA: TGTGCCAGCAGCTTTAGGGTCACTGAAGCTTTCTTT
CDR3: CASSFRVTEAFF

J: TRBJ2-5
D: -
size: -
V: TRBV6-1
DNA: TGTGCCAGCAGTGAAGTAGAAGCGGCCCAGTACTTC
CDR3: CASSEVEAAQYF

J: TRBJ2-5
D: TRBD2
size: medium-sized
V: TRBV4-2
DNA: TGTGCCAGCAGCCAAGATCGGGGGGGCCAAGAGACCCAGTACTTC
CDR3: CASSQDRGGQETQYF

J: TRBJ2-7
D: -
size: -
V: TRBV4-1
DNA: TGCGCCAGCAGCCAAGTAGACAGGTACGAGCAGTACTTC
CDR3: CASSQVDRYEQYF

J: TRBJ1-5
D: -
size: -
V: TRBV7-8
DNA: TGTGCCAGCAGCTTAGCGCTGGCACCGAGCAATCAGCCCCAGCATTTT
CDR3: CASSLALAPSNQPQHF